The 23 T cell receptor beta chains in this list originate from one sample, sequenced in a study of T cells after yellow fever vaccination. Via MiXCR, TCRdb re-called the 5' RACE reads, giving one row per CDR3 protein. Of around 60,000 distinct CDR3 sequences listed, about 5.6% are singletons. This sample comprised PBMCs, either bulk or a sorted T-cell subset (CD4+, CD8+, memory, or dextramer-sorted; not recorded which), obtained on the day of the yellow fever booster vaccination. The receptors come from a man in his late teens or twenties who received the YFV17D yellow fever vaccine.

This clonotype turned up a few times. CDR3 in amino acids: CASSLSDSNSPLHF. CDR3 nucleotide sequence: TGTGCCAGCAGTTTATCGGACAGTAATTCACCCCTCCACTTT. This chain connects TRBV27 to TRBJ1-6, with D possibly matching TRBD1 (6 bases). V lost 0 bases, J lost 6 bases, and 6 bases lay in between. This CDR3 has 14 amino acids. The germline gives CDR1 MNHEY, CDR2 SMNVEV (reference sequence).

The table lists this clonotype with many counts. CDR3 in amino acids: CASSPGPGGLDEQYF. DNA of the CDR3: TGCGCCAGCAGCCCCGGACCCGGGGGGTTGGACGAGCAGTACTTC. The V call is TRBV4-1, the J call TRBJ2-7; 7 bases match TRBD2. Unmatched junction bases numbered 11, after V lost 4 bases and J lost 5 bases. Germline V gene sequence: CDR1 MGHRA, CDR2 YSYEKL. This CDR3 spans 15 amino acids.

There are many counts of this clonotype. The V call is TRBV6-5, the J call TRBJ2-1, with D unclear. The germline V and J ends were trimmed by 2 bases and 6 bases, with 11 bases remaining between them. The germline V gene encodes CDR1 MNHEY and CDR2 SVGAGI. The CDR3 is made up of 14 amino acids. CDR3 DNA sequence: TGTGCCAGCAGTTACGGGTGGCGGAGCAATGAGCAGTTCTTC. Translated, it gives CASSYGWRSNEQFF.

In its sample, this clonotype was seen once. This rearrangement joins TRBV3-1 to TRBJ2-3, with D perhaps TRBD1 (6 bases). CDR3 length: 16 residues. The V gene's germline CDR1 is LGHDT and CDR2 YNNKEL (reference sequence). V lost 5 bases, J lost 0 bases, and 15 bases lay in between. For the CDR3, the DNA is TGTGCCAGCAGCACCGCTGGGACACAAAGCACAGATACGCAGTATTTT. This encodes CASSTAGTQSTDTQYF.

The table lists this clonotype with many counts. The V gene is TRBV6-5, the J gene TRBJ1-6, with D uncertain. There are 14 residues in the CDR3. Germline V gene sequence: CDR1 MNHEY, CDR2 SVGAGI. Trimming took off 7 bases at V and 8 bases at J, with 15 bases between the two ends. DNA for the CDR3: TGTGCCAGCAAGAGCGTCAGTCTCTATTCACCCCTCCACTTT. Encoded protein: CASKSVSLYSPLHF.

The rearrangement links TRBV12-3 or TRBV12-4 to TRBJ2-7; the match to TRBD1 covers 7 bases. The junction had 8 bases not matched to a gene; V was cut back by 7 bases and J by 2 bases. The CDR3 is 14 amino acids. The CDR3, as DNA: TGTGCCAGCACGGCCAGGACAGGCACCTACGAGCAGTACGTC. It yields the protein CASTARTGTYEQYV.

This clonotype was counted many times. The rearrangement uses TRBV28 and TRBJ1-5; 12 bases are shared with TRBD1. This CDR3 has 14 residues. The germline V gene has CDR1 MDHEN and CDR2 SYDVKM. Trimming cost V 5 bases and J 6 bases; bases outside gene matches: 2. The CDR3 region is CASSGTGGGQPQHF. In DNA form, the CDR3 reads TGTGCCAGCAGTGGGACAGGGGGCGGTCAGCCCCAGCATTTT.

With respect to this clonotype: Compared with germline, one end of the junction differs, possibly owing to a read error. J is TRBJ2-2 and V is TRBV7-3; D call uncertain. Germline V gene sequence: CDR1 SGHTA, CDR2 FQGTGA. This CDR3 contains 15 residues. DNA for the CDR3: TGTGCCAGCAGCCTAACCCCCCAGAACACCGGGGAGCTGTTTTTT. Its translation is CASSLTPQNTGELFF.

This chain links TRBV15 with TRBJ2-2; D might be TRBD1 (6 bases). Trimming removed 5 bases at V and 1 base at J, with 14 bases between. This CDR3 region has 16 residues. Germline V lookup: CDR1 LNHNV, CDR2 YYDKDF (reference sequence). CDR3 amino acids: CATSRLDRENTGELFF. CDR3 bases: TGTGCCACCAGCCGGTTGGACAGAGAGAACACCGGGGAGCTGTTTTTT.

This clonotype turned up a few times. The chain uses TRBV4-3 and TRBJ2-1; 14 positions agree with TRBD2. The CDR3 extends over 17 amino acids. V lost 0 bases and J lost 7; bases outside the gene matches: 5. From germline, CDR1 is LGHNA and CDR2 YSLEER. CDR3 sequence (DNA): TGCGCCAGCAGCCAAGATCTCGGACTAGCGGGGGGTAATGAGCAGTTCTTC. Its protein is CASSQDLGLAGGNEQFF.

This clonotype has ten or more counts. The chain carries TRBV12-3 or TRBV12-4 and TRBJ2-1, with D possibly matching TRBD2 (5 bases). The CDR3 is made up of 12 amino acids. Deletions cut 6 bases from V and 9 bases from J, with 12 bases between. CDR3 region: CASRDLYGEQFF. Written as DNA, the CDR3 is TGTGCCAGCAGGGACTTGTATGGTGAGCAGTTCTTC.

This clonotype occurred many times. This rearrangement joins TRBV4-1 to TRBJ1-1; D possibly corresponds to TRBD1 (5 bases). Germline V gene data show CDR1 as MGHRA and CDR2 as YSYEKL. The CDR3 spans 14 residues. V lost 0 bases and J 6 bases, leaving 11 bases between the germline ends. CDR3 protein: CASSQDPGAAEAFF. The CDR3, as DNA: TGCGCCAGCAGCCAAGATCCCGGGGCGGCTGAAGCTTTCTTT.

This chain joins TRBV27 and TRBJ1-6; D unclear. From germline, CDR1 is MNHEY and CDR2 SMNVEV (reference sequence). V was shortened by 3 bases and J by 8 bases, with 5 bases between the two germline ends. The CDR3 is 12 amino acids. CDR3 coding DNA: TGTGCCAGCAGTTTCGGGTATTCACCCCTCCACTTT. It encodes CASSFGYSPLHF.

This clonotype has a count of ten or more. The chain recombines TRBV11-2 with TRBJ2-5; D is ambiguous. Between the trimmed V and J ends, which lost 3 bases and 4 bases, there was a span of 12 bases. Germline V lookup: CDR1 SGHAT, CDR2 FQNNGV. The CDR3 has 14 residues. The CDR3 region is CASSFRARGETQYF. The DNA of the CDR3 is TGTGCCAGCAGCTTCAGAGCGCGCGGAGAGACCCAGTACTTC. The variable domain in full, completed from reference TRBV11-2 and TRBJ2-5, reads EAGVAQSPRYKIIEKRQSVAFWCNPISGHATLYWYQQILGQGPKLLIQFQNNGVVDDSQLPKDRFSAERLKGVDSTLKIQPAKLEDSAVYLCASSFRARGETQYFGPGTRLLVL.

This clonotype was counted ten times or more. The rearrangement links TRBV10-2 to TRBJ1-2; no reliable D call. This CDR3 spans 15 amino acids. Germline-derived CDR1 and CDR2 are WSHSY and SAAADI. With 0 bases removed from V and 0 bases from J, the gap between germline ends came to 8 bases. CDR3 DNA: TGCGCCAGCAGTGAGTCTCCACGAGCTAACTATGGCTACACCTTC. It encodes CASSESPRANYGYTF.

This clonotype was found many times. The DNA of the CDR3 is TGTGCCAGCAGTTTAGGATGGGGTCTGGAGACCCAGTACTTC. Translated: CASSLGWGLETQYF. This rearrangement joins TRBV12-3 or TRBV12-4 to TRBJ2-5; D is undetermined. The CDR3 totals 14 residues. V was shortened by 1 base and J by 5 bases, with 11 bases between the two germline ends.

This chain joins TRBV5-6 and TRBJ1-2; no clear D gene. CDR1 and CDR2 from the germline V gene are SGHDT and YYEEEE. This CDR3 is 12 amino acids long. V shed 7 bases and J shed 3 bases, with 10 bases lying between them. The CDR3 sequence is CASRPGDYGYTF. The CDR3 nucleotides read TGTGCCAGCCGCCCTGGGGACTATGGCTACACCTTC.

This clonotype was seen many times. The chain joins TRBV27 to TRBJ2-1; 9 nucleotides agree with TRBD2. The CDR3 length is 16 residues. Looked up from germline, CDR1 is MNHEY and CDR2 is SMNVEV (reference sequence). V was clipped by 6 bases and J by 1 base; unmatched bases: 7. CDR3 nucleotides: TGTGCCAGCAGGATGCGGGGGGGCCGTTCCTACAATGAGCAGTTCTTC. It yields the protein CASRMRGGRSYNEQFF.

This sequence joins TRBV20-1 and TRBJ1-1; no clear D gene. The CDR3 loop spans 14 amino acids. V lost 1 base, J lost 1 base, and 10 bases lay in between. Per the germline V gene, CDR1 is DFQATT and CDR2 is SNEGSKA (reference sequence). CDR3 in DNA: TGCAGTGCTAGAGTTCTCGCCTGGAACACTGAAGCTTTCTTT. Translation gives CSARVLAWNTEAFF.

The J gene is TRBJ1-5, the V gene TRBV5-1; tentatively, D is TRBD1 (5 bases). Germline values: CDR1 SGHRS, CDR2 YFSETQ. This CDR3 has 16 amino acids. V shed 6 bases and J shed 0 bases, with 16 bases lying between them. The CDR3 region is CASKGNRRHSNQPQHF. The CDR3 nucleotides read TGCGCCAGCAAGGGGAACAGGAGACATAGCAATCAGCCCCAGCATTTT.

This clonotype was counted many times. The chain uses TRBV7-8 and TRBJ1-1, with 7 bases identical to TRBD1. The CDR3 consists of 15 residues. CDR1 and CDR2 from the germline V gene are SGHVS and FQNEAQ. V was clipped by 5 bases and J by 0 bases; unmatched bases: 6. In DNA form, the CDR3 reads TGTGCCAGCAGCCCAGGGGGGAACATGAACACTGAAGCTTTCTTT. Amino acid sequence: CASSPGGNMNTEAFF.

This chain joins TRBV4-1 and TRBJ2-2; 8 nucleotides agree with TRBD2. Trimming cost V 2 bases and J 5 bases; bases outside gene matches: 10. Germline values: CDR1 MGHRA, CDR2 YSYEKL. This CDR3 has 17 amino acids. CDR3 amino acids: CASSQLRAGGLTGELFF. CDR3 nucleotides: TGCGCCAGCAGCCAATTACGCGCGGGGGGCCTTACCGGGGAGCTGTTTTTT.

This clonotype has only a few counts. The chain couples TRBV5-5 to TRBJ1-1, with D perhaps matching TRBD1 (6 bases). The ends were cut back, 2 bases at V and 0 bases at J, with 14 bases in the middle. Germline lookup yields CDR1 SGHKS and CDR2 YYEKEE (reference sequence). The CDR3 has 16 residues. This chain's CDR3 is CASSLWGRVLNTEAFF. DNA for the CDR3: TGTGCCAGCAGCTTATGGGGGCGCGTGCTGAACACTGAAGCTTTCTTT.